These T cell receptor beta chains were read from a single sample in a study of T cells in Graves' hyperthyroidism and ophthalmopathy. TCRdb independently ran MiXCR on the multiplex PCR reads; one entry per CDR3 protein. The table has about 400,000 distinct CDR3 sequences, 15% to 19% seen once. The specimen sequenced was blood. These receptors originate from a woman between 18 and 29 years old with Graves' hyperthyroidism. CDR3s include the opening cysteine and the closing phenylalanine or tryptophan. Fields, in order: J gene, D gene, V gene, clone size, CDR3 DNA, CDR3 protein. D genes are given only for firm matches. Rows may omit the clone size; those that give it use once, few, many or a size class.

J gene: TRBJ2-1; D gene: TRBD2; V gene: TRBV20-1; clone size: many; CDR3 DNA: TGCAGTGCTAGAGATATCCGAGGACTAGCGGGAGTTCGTGCCTACAATGAGCAGTTCTTC; CDR3 protein: CSARDIRGLAGVRAYNEQFF
J gene: TRBJ1-5; D gene: -; V gene: TRBV28; clone size: few; CDR3 DNA: TGTGCCAGCAGTTTTTCCTTCAGGGGTCAGCCCCAGCATTTT; CDR3 protein: CASSFSFRGQPQHF
J gene: TRBJ2-1; D gene: -; V gene: TRBV11-2; clone size: -; CDR3 DNA: TGTGCCAGCAGCTTCCGCCCCCGCGGTGGCCGAGAAAATGAGCAGTTCTTC; CDR3 protein: CASSFRPRGGRENEQFF
J gene: TRBJ2-3; D gene: TRBD2; V gene: TRBV20-1; clone size: many; CDR3 DNA: TGCAGTGCTAGTCTCCTAGCGGAGTCTACTACGCAGTATTTT; CDR3 protein: CSASLLAESTTQYF
J gene: TRBJ2-1; D gene: TRBD1; V gene: TRBV7-9; clone size: many; CDR3 DNA: TGTGCCAGCAGCTTAGGGGACAGGGGAAACAATGAGCAGTTCTTC; CDR3 protein: CASSLGDRGNNEQFF
J gene: TRBJ2-1; D gene: TRBD1; V gene: TRBV12-3/TRBV12-4; clone size: -; CDR3 DNA: TGTGCCAGCAGAACCCCGGACAGGGGGCGATACAATGAGCAGTTCTTC; CDR3 protein: CASRTPDRGRYNEQFF
J gene: TRBJ2-5; D gene: TRBD1; V gene: TRBV20-1; clone size: few; CDR3 DNA: TGCAGTGCTAGAGAGCCACAGGGGATGGAGACCCAGTACTTC; CDR3 protein: CSAREPQGMETQYF
J gene: TRBJ2-1; D gene: -; V gene: TRBV12-3/TRBV12-4; clone size: many; CDR3 DNA: TGTGCCAGCAGTTTGGAGAAGGGCAATGAGCAGTTCTTC; CDR3 protein: CASSLEKGNEQFF
J gene: TRBJ2-2; D gene: -; V gene: TRBV5-1; clone size: few; CDR3 DNA: TGCGCCAGCAGCGCCGACACCCCCGGGGCCGGGGAGCTGTTTTTT; CDR3 protein: CASSADTPGAGELFF
J gene: TRBJ1-6; D gene: TRBD1; V gene: TRBV4-1; clone size: -; CDR3 DNA: TGCGCCAGCGGGCATGACAGGGGGCGTTATAATTCACCCCTCCACTTT; CDR3 protein: CASGHDRGRYNSPLHF
J gene: TRBJ1-2; D gene: -; V gene: TRBV6-1; clone size: few; CDR3 DNA: TGTGCCAGCAAGGGGCCCCGGGCTGGCTATGGCTACACCTTC; CDR3 protein: CASKGPRAGYGYTF
J gene: TRBJ2-1; D gene: TRBD2; V gene: TRBV20-1; clone size: many; CDR3 DNA: TGCAGTGCCAAGGAGCGGGAGGGCCGGAACTACGATGAGCAGTTCTTC; CDR3 protein: CSAKEREGRNYDEQFF
J gene: TRBJ1-1; D gene: -; V gene: TRBV12-3/TRBV12-4; clone size: many; CDR3 DNA: TGTGCCAGCAGTTTCGCGCAGGCGACGAGAGCTTTCTTT; CDR3 protein: CASSFAQATRAFF
J gene: TRBJ1-4; D gene: -; V gene: TRBV7-8; clone size: many; CDR3 DNA: TGTGCCAGCAGCAACAGGGTTCCCGAAAAACTGTTTTTT; CDR3 protein: CASSNRVPEKLFF
J gene: TRBJ1-3; D gene: -; V gene: TRBV27; clone size: many; CDR3 DNA: TGTGCCAGCAGATTAGGGGACATCTCTGGAAACACCATATATTTT; CDR3 protein: CASRLGDISGNTIYF
J gene: TRBJ1-2; D gene: TRBD1; V gene: TRBV27; clone size: many; CDR3 DNA: TGTGCCAGCACCAATGGGGACAGAAATGGCTACACCTTC; CDR3 protein: CASTNGDRNGYTF
J gene: TRBJ1-2; D gene: TRBD1; V gene: TRBV4-1; clone size: many; CDR3 DNA: TGCGCCAGCAGCCAAGATGGGACAGAAAACTATGGCTACACCTTC; CDR3 protein: CASSQDGTENYGYTF
J gene: TRBJ1-5; D gene: TRBD1; V gene: TRBV19; clone size: few; CDR3 DNA: TGTGCCAGTAGTATAGGGGACAGGGGGGGAGGTCAGCCCCAGCATTTT; CDR3 protein: CASSIGDRGGGQPQHF
J gene: TRBJ2-1; D gene: -; V gene: TRBV20-1; clone size: few; CDR3 DNA: TGCAGTGCTAGACATCGGTCAGGGAACCCTTACAATGAGCAGTTCTTC; CDR3 protein: CSARHRSGNPYNEQFF
J gene: TRBJ2-7; D gene: -; V gene: TRBV13; clone size: -; CDR3 DNA: TGTGCCAGCAGTTTAAGCAGGGGCTCTCATTCTTACGAGCAGTACTTC; CDR3 protein: CASSLSRGSHSYEQYF
J gene: TRBJ1-2; D gene: TRBD1; V gene: TRBV20-1; clone size: many; CDR3 DNA: TGCAGTGCCCGGGACAGGGTATTCTATGGCTACACCTTC; CDR3 protein: CSARDRVFYGYTF
J gene: TRBJ2-3; D gene: -; V gene: TRBV6-2/TRBV6-3; clone size: -; CDR3 DNA: TGTGCCAGCAGGGCCGACTCGTGGGGCACAGATACGCAGTATTTT; CDR3 protein: CASRADSWGTDTQYF
J gene: TRBJ1-1; D gene: TRBD1; V gene: TRBV7-9; clone size: many; CDR3 DNA: TGTGCCAGCAGCCCACGGACAGGCGTTGACGGTGAAGCTTTCTTT; CDR3 protein: CASSPRTGVDGEAFF
J gene: TRBJ2-1; D gene: TRBD2; V gene: TRBV7-6; clone size: -; CDR3 DNA: TGTGCCAGCGGACTAGCGGGGTCTCACAATGAGCAGTTCTTC; CDR3 protein: CASGLAGSHNEQFF
J gene: TRBJ2-3; D gene: -; V gene: TRBV29-1; clone size: many; CDR3 DNA: TGCAGCGCCTCCGGAGAGAGCCCGGATACGCAGTATTTT; CDR3 protein: CSASGESPDTQYF
J gene: TRBJ1-2; D gene: TRBD1; V gene: TRBV7-9; clone size: many; CDR3 DNA: TGTGCCAGCAGCTTAGGAGGGGGCGAAGGAGGCTACACCTTC; CDR3 protein: CASSLGGGEGGYTF
J gene: TRBJ2-1; D gene: -; V gene: TRBV5-1; clone size: -; CDR3 DNA: TGCGCCAGCAGCTTCCCGGCGCGGGAAAATGAGCAGTTCTTC; CDR3 protein: CASSFPARENEQFF
J gene: TRBJ2-2; D gene: -; V gene: TRBV20-1; clone size: many; CDR3 DNA: TGCAGTGCTCGACCCTTTGGACGTGACACCGGGGAGCTGTTTTTT; CDR3 protein: CSARPFGRDTGELFF
J gene: TRBJ2-5; D gene: -; V gene: TRBV30; clone size: many; CDR3 DNA: TGTGCCTGGAGCCTCCAAGGGGAGACCCAGTACTTC; CDR3 protein: CAWSLQGETQYF
J gene: TRBJ2-7; D gene: -; V gene: TRBV27; clone size: many; CDR3 DNA: TGTGCCAGCACCACCACCCCCCCCTACGAGCAGTACTTC; CDR3 protein: CASTTTPPYEQYF
J gene: TRBJ2-1; D gene: -; V gene: TRBV12-3/TRBV12-4; clone size: -; CDR3 DNA: TGTGCCAGCAGCCCACTAGGAGAGCAGTTCTTC; CDR3 protein: CASSPLGEQFF
J gene: TRBJ2-1; D gene: TRBD1; V gene: TRBV12-3/TRBV12-4; clone size: -; CDR3 DNA: TGTGCCATCAGTTCGACAGGGGGCTTTAATGAGCAGTTCTTC; CDR3 protein: CAISSTGGFNEQFF
J gene: TRBJ1-2; D gene: -; V gene: TRBV5-8; clone size: -; CDR3 DNA: TGTGCCAGCAGCTTTCGGGGAAGCATCTATGGCTACACCTTC; CDR3 protein: CASSFRGSIYGYTF
J gene: TRBJ2-1; D gene: -; V gene: TRBV9; clone size: many; CDR3 DNA: TGTGCCAGCAGCGGGTTCCGCGGGATGGTAAACAATGAGCAGTTCTTC; CDR3 protein: CASSGFRGMVNNEQFF
J gene: TRBJ2-2; D gene: -; V gene: TRBV6-1; clone size: many; CDR3 DNA: TGTGCCAGCAGCTCCCGGGGCCTGGACGGGGAGCTGTTTTTT; CDR3 protein: CASSSRGLDGELFF
J gene: TRBJ2-5; D gene: -; V gene: TRBV6-1; clone size: many; CDR3 DNA: TGTGCCAGCACGAGGCACCTTCAAGAGACCCAGTACTTC; CDR3 protein: CASTRHLQETQYF
J gene: TRBJ1-1; D gene: TRBD1; V gene: TRBV11-1; clone size: many; CDR3 DNA: TGTGCCAGCAGCTTCATGACAGGGCGAGCTTTCTTT; CDR3 protein: CASSFMTGRAFF
J gene: TRBJ1-6; D gene: TRBD1; V gene: TRBV7-8; clone size: many; CDR3 DNA: TGTGCCAGCAGCGCCAGGGGGGGAACACCCCTCCACTTT; CDR3 protein: CASSARGGTPLHF
J gene: TRBJ2-1; D gene: TRBD1; V gene: TRBV13; clone size: many; CDR3 DNA: TGTGCCAGCAGGTGGGACAGGGCCCACGAGCAGTTCTTC; CDR3 protein: CASRWDRAHEQFF
J gene: TRBJ1-2; D gene: -; V gene: TRBV5-1; clone size: many; CDR3 DNA: TGCGCCAGCAGCTTGGACGTCGGCTACTATGGCTACACCTTC; CDR3 protein: CASSLDVGYYGYTF
J gene: TRBJ1-5; D gene: TRBD1; V gene: TRBV20-1; clone size: many; CDR3 DNA: TGCAGTGCTAGAGCTCGGACAGGGGGGAATCAGCCCCAGCATTTT; CDR3 protein: CSARARTGGNQPQHF
J gene: TRBJ1-2; D gene: -; V gene: TRBV4-1; clone size: few; CDR3 DNA: TGCGCCAGCAGCCAAGAGGCATATAGAGCGTATGGCTACACCTTC; CDR3 protein: CASSQEAYRAYGYTF
J gene: TRBJ2-7; D gene: -; V gene: TRBV20-1; clone size: many; CDR3 DNA: TGCAGTGCTAGAGATCAAGGGGCGCACCACGAGCAGTACTTC; CDR3 protein: CSARDQGAHHEQYF
J gene: TRBJ1-5; D gene: -; V gene: TRBV19; clone size: few; CDR3 DNA: TGTGCCACCACTCCATGGGGGGCCGGTAGCAATCAGCCCCAGCATTTT; CDR3 protein: CATTPWGAGSNQPQHF
J gene: TRBJ2-5; D gene: -; V gene: TRBV6-1; clone size: many; CDR3 DNA: TGTGCCAGTACCTTGGGTGCCCAAGAGACCCAGTACTTC; CDR3 protein: CASTLGAQETQYF
J gene: TRBJ2-7; D gene: -; V gene: TRBV10-1; clone size: -; CDR3 DNA: TGCGCCAGCAGTGAGTCCGGGACCTACGAGCAGTACTTC; CDR3 protein: CASSESGTYEQYF
J gene: TRBJ2-1; D gene: -; V gene: TRBV4-1; clone size: few; CDR3 DNA: TGCGCCAGCAGCCAAGGACGACTGGGACCACACCCCTACAATGAGCAGTTCTTC; CDR3 protein: CASSQGRLGPHPYNEQFF
J gene: TRBJ1-2; D gene: -; V gene: TRBV27; clone size: -; CDR3 DNA: TGTGCCAGCAGCCAAAGCCCCGGAGCTTTGGGCTACACCTTC; CDR3 protein: CASSQSPGALGYTF
J gene: TRBJ2-3; D gene: -; V gene: TRBV24-1; clone size: once; CDR3 DNA: TGTGCCACCAGTGATTACAACGGGAGAGCAGATACGCAGTATTTT; CDR3 protein: CATSDYNGRADTQYF
J gene: TRBJ2-7; D gene: -; V gene: TRBV19; clone size: -; CDR3 DNA: TGTGCCAGTAGTATAGCCGAGGGAAACTACGAGCAGTACTTC; CDR3 protein: CASSIAEGNYEQYF
J gene: TRBJ2-6; D gene: TRBD1; V gene: TRBV6-2/TRBV6-3; clone size: -; CDR3 DNA: TGTGCCAGCAGCCTGGACAGGGCCTCTGGGGCCAACGTCCTGACTTTC; CDR3 protein: CASSLDRASGANVLTF
J gene: TRBJ2-2; D gene: TRBD2; V gene: TRBV19; clone size: many; CDR3 DNA: TGTGCCAGTAGCCCCCCGGGACTAGCGTTCACCGGGGAGCTGTTTTTT; CDR3 protein: CASSPPGLAFTGELFF
J gene: TRBJ1-3; D gene: TRBD1; V gene: TRBV30; clone size: -; CDR3 DNA: TGTGCCTGGAGAAAGGACAGGGTGACTGGAAACACCATATATTTT; CDR3 protein: CAWRKDRVTGNTIYF
J gene: TRBJ2-7; D gene: TRBD1; V gene: TRBV14; clone size: many; CDR3 DNA: TGTGCCAGCAGCCCAGGTAACGGAAAAGGACAGGGTAACTACGAGCAGTACTTC; CDR3 protein: CASSPGNGKGQGNYEQYF
J gene: TRBJ1-2; D gene: -; V gene: TRBV18; clone size: many; CDR3 DNA: TGTGCCAGCTCACCACAAAGCCTATCGGGCTACACCTTC; CDR3 protein: CASSPQSLSGYTF
J gene: TRBJ2-3; D gene: -; V gene: TRBV12-3/TRBV12-4; clone size: many; CDR3 DNA: TGTGCCAGCAGGGGGGTGGACACTAGCACAGATACGCAGTATTTT; CDR3 protein: CASRGVDTSTDTQYF
J gene: TRBJ2-3; D gene: TRBD2; V gene: TRBV6-2/TRBV6-3; clone size: many; CDR3 DNA: TGTGCCAGCAGTCGGGGGGAGACCACAGATACGCAGTATTTT; CDR3 protein: CASSRGETTDTQYF
J gene: TRBJ2-5; D gene: TRBD2; V gene: TRBV29-1; clone size: many; CDR3 DNA: TGCAGCGTTGACGTCGGTAGCGGGGGGTCTCCTCGGGAGACCCAGTACTTC; CDR3 protein: CSVDVGSGGSPRETQYF